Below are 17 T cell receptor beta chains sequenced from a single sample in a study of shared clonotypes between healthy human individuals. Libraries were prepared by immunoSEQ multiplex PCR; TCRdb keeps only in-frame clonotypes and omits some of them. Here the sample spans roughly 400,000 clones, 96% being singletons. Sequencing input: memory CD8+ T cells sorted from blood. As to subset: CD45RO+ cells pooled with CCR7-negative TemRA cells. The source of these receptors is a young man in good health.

The CDR3 coding sequence is TGTGCCAGCAGCGTAGGACCTCCCACAGATACGCAGTATTTT. It translates to CASSVGPPTDTQYF. The chain carries TRBV9 and TRBJ2-3; D remains unclear. The V end lost 0 bases, the J end lost 2 bases, and 7 bases lay between the germline ends. The CDR3 loop spans 14 amino acids. Germline assignment: CDR1 SGDLS and CDR2 YYNGEE. The full variable domain, rest sourced from reference TRBV9 and TRBJ2-3, is DSGVTQTPKHLITATGQRVTLRCSPRSGDLSVYWYQQSLDQGLQFLIQYYNGEERAKGNILERFSAQQFPDLHSELNLSSLELGDSALYFCASSVGPPTDTQYFGPGTRLTVL.

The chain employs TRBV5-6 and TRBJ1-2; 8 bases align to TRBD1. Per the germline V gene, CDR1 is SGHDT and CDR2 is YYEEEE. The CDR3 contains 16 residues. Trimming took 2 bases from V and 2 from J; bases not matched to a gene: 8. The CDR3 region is CASSLGAQGGNYGYTF. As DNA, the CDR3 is TGTGCCAGCAGCTTAGGGGCACAGGGGGGAAACTATGGCTACACCTTC.

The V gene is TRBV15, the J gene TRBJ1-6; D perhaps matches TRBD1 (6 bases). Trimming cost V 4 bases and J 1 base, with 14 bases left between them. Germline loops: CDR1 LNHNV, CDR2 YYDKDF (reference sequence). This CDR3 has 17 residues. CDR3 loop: CATSIIRGGSYNSPLHF. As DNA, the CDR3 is TGTGCCACCAGCATCATCAGGGGAGGATCCTATAATTCACCCCTCCACTTT.

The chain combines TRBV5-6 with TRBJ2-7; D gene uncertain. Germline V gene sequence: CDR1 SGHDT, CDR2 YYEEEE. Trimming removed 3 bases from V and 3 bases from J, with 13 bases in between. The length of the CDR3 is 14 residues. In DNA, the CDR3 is TGTGCCAGCAGCTCAATACCTAGAGGCTACGAGCAGTACTTC. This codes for CASSSIPRGYEQYF.

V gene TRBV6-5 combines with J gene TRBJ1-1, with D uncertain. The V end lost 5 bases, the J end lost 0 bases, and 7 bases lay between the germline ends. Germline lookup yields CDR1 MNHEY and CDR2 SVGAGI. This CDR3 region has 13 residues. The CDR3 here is CASSPRLNTEAFF. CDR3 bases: TGTGCCAGCAGTCCACGATTGAACACTGAAGCTTTCTTT.

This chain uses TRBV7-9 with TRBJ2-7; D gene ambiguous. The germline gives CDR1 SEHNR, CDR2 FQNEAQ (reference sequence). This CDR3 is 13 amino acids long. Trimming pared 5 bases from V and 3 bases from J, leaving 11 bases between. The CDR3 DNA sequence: TGTGCCAGCAGCCGAGGTGCGGACTACGAGCAGTACTTC. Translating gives CASSRGADYEQYF.

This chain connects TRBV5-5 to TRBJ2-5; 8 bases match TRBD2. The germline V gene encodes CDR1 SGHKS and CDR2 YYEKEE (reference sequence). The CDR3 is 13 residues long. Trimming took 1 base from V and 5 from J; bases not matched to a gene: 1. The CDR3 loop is CASSLSGSETQYF. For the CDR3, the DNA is TGTGCCAGCAGCTTGAGCGGGAGTGAGACCCAGTACTTC.

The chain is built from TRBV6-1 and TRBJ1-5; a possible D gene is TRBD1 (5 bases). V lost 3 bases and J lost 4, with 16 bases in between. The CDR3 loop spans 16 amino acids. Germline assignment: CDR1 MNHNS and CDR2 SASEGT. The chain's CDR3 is CASSETLINRNQPQHF. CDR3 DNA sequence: TGTGCCAGCAGTGAGACACTCATAAACAGGAATCAGCCCCAGCATTTT.

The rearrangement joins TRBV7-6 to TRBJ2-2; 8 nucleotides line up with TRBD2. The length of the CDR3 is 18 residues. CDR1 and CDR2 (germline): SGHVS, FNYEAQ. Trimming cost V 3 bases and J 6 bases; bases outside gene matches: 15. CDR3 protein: CASSFRGLIAGSSGELFF. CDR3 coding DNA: TGTGCCAGCAGCTTTCGGGGTTTGATAGCGGGATCGTCCGGGGAGCTGTTTTTT. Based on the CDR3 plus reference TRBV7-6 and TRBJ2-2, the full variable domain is GAGVSQSPRYKVTKRGQDVALRCDPISGHVSLYWYRQALGQGPEFLTYFNYEAQQDKSGLPNDRFSAERPEGSISTLTIQRTEQRDSAMYRCASSFRGLIAGSSGELFFGEGSRLTVL.

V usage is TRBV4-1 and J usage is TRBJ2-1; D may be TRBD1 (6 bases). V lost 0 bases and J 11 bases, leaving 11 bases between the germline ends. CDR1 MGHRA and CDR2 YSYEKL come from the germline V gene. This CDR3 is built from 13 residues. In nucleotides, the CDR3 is TGCGCCAGCAGCCAAGATGCACAGGGACAGCAGTTCTTC. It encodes CASSQDAQGQQFF.

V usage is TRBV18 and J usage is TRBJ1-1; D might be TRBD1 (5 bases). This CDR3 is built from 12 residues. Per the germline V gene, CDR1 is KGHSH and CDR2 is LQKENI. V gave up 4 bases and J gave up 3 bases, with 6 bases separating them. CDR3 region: CASSQGYTEAFF. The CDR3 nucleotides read TGTGCCAGCTCACAGGGGTACACTGAAGCTTTCTTT.

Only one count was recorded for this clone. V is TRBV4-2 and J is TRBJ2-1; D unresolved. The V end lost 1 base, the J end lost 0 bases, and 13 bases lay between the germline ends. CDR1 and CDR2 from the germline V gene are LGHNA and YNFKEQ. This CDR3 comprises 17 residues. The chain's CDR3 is CASSQGYKGNSYNEQFF. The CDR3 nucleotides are TGTGCCAGCAGCCAAGGATATAAAGGGAACTCCTACAATGAGCAGTTCTTC.

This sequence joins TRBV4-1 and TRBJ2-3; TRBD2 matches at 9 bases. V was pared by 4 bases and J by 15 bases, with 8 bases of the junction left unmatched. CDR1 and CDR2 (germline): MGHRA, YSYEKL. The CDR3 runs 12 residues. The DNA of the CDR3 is TGCGCCAGCAGCCCCCCCGGGACTAGCTATTATTTT. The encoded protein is CASSPPGTSYYF.

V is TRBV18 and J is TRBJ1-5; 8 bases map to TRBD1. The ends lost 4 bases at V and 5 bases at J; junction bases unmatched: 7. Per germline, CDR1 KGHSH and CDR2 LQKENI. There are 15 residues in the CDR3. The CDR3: CASSRTTGGDQPQHF. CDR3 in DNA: TGTGCCAGCTCACGCACCACAGGGGGTGATCAGCCCCAGCATTTT. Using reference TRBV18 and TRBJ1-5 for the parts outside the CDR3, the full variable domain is NAGVMQNPRHLVRRRGQEARLRCSPMKGHSHVYWYRQLPEEGLKFMVYLQKENIIDESGMPKERFSAEFPKEGPSILRIQQVVRGDSAAYFCASSRTTGGDQPQHFGDGTRLSIL.

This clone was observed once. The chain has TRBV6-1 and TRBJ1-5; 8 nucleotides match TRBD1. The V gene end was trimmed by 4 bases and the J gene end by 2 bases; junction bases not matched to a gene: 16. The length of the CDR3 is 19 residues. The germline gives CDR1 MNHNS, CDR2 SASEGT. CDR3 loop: CASSGRQGTRNKGNQPQHF. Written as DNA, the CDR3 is TGTGCCAGCAGTGGGCGACAGGGGACACGCAATAAGGGCAATCAGCCCCAGCATTTT.

CDR3 DNA: TGTGCCAGCAGTGCCAATCAGCCCCAGCATTTT. This codes for CASSANQPQHF. The gene calls are TRBV6-1 and TRBJ1-5; D ambiguous. V was pared by 4 bases and J by 3 bases, with 1 base between. Germline-derived CDR1 and CDR2 are MNHNS and SASEGT. The CDR3 is 11 residues long.

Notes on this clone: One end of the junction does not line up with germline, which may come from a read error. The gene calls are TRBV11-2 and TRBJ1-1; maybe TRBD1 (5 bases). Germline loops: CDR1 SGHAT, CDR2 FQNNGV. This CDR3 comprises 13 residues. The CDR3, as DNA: TGTGCCGGCAGCTTAGAGGGGTCCACTGAAGCTTTCTTT. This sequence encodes CAGSLEGSTEAFF. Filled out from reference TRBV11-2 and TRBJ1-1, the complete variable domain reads EAGVAQSPRYKIIEKRQSVAFWCNPISGHATLYWYQQILGQGPKLLIQFQNNGVVDDSQLPKDRFSAERLKGVDSTLKIQPAKLEDSAVYLCAGSLEGSTEAFFGQGTRLTVV.